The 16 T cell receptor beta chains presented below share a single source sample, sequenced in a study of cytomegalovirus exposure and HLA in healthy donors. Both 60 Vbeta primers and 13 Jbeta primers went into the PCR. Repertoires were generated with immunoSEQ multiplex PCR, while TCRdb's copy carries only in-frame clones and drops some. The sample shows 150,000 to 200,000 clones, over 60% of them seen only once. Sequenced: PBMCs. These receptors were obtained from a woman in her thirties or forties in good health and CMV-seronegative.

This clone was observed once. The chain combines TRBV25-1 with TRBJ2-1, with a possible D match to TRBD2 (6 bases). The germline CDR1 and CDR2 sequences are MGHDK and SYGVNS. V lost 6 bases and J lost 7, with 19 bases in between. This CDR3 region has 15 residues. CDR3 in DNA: TGTGCCAGCAGCATCGGGACTCAACGACGAAATGAGCAGTTCTTC. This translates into CASSIGTQRRNEQFF.

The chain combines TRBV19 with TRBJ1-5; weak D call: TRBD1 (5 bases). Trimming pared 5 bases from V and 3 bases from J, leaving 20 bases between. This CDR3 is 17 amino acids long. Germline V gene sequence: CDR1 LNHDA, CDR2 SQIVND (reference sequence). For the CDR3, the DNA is TGTGCCAGTAGTCCCCGAGCAGGGATGGGGTCCAATCAGCCCCAGCATTTT. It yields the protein CASSPRAGMGSNQPQHF.

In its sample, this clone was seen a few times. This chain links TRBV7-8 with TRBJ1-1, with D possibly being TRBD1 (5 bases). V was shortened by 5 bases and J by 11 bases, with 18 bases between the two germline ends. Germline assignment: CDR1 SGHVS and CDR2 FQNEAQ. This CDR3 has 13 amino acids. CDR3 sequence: CASSPGGKVGAFF. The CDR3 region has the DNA TGTGCCAGCAGCCCGGGGGGGAAGGTTGGGGCTTTCTTT. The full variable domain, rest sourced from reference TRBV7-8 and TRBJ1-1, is GAGVSQSPRYKVAKRGQDVALRCDPISGHVSLFWYQQALGQGPEFLTYFQNEAQLDKSGLPSDRFFAERPEGSVSTLKIQRTQQEDSAVYLCASSPGGKVGAFFGQGTRLTVV.

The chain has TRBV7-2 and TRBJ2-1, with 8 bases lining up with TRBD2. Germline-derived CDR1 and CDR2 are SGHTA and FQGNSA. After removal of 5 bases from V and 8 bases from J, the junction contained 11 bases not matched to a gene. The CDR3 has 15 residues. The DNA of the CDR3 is TGTGCCAGCAGCACTAATAGCCTAGCGGGCGATGAGCAGTTCTTC. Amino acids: CASSTNSLAGDEQFF.

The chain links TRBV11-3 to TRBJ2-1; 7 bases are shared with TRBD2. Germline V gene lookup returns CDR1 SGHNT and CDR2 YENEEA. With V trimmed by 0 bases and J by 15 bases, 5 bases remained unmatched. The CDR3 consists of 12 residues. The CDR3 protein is CASSLDWTRPFF. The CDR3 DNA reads TGTGCCAGCAGCTTAGACTGGACTAGACCGTTCTTC.

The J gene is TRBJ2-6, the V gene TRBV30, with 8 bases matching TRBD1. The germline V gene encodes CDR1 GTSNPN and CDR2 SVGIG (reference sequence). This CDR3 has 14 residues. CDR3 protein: CACNQGAGANVLTF. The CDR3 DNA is TGTGCGTGCAACCAGGGGGCGGGGGCCAACGTCCTGACTTTC.

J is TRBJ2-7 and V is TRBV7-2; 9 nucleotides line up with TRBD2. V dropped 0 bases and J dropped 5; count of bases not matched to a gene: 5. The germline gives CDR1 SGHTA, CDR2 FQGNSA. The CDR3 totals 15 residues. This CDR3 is CASSLASGSSHEQYF. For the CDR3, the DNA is TGTGCCAGCAGCTTAGCTAGCGGGAGTTCTCACGAGCAGTACTTC. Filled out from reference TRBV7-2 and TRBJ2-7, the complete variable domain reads GAGVSQSPSNKVTEKGKDVELRCDPISGHTALYWYRQSLGQGLEFLIYFQGNSAPDKSGLPSDRFSAERTGGSVSTLTIQRTQQEDSAVYLCASSLASGSSHEQYFGPGTRLTVT.

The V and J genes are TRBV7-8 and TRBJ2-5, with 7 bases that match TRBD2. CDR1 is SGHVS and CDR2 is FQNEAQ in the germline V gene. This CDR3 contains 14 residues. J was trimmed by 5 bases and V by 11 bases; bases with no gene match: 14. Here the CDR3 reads CAGGGRALFETQYF. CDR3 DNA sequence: TGTGCCGGGGGGGGAAGGGCTTTGTTTGAGACCCAGTACTTC.

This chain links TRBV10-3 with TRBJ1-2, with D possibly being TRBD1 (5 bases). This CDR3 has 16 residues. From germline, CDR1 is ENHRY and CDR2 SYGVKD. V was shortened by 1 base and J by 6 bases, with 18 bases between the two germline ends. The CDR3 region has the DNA TGTGCCATCAGTGAGTATGTGGGACTCGGAAGGGATGGCTACACCTTC. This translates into CAISEYVGLGRDGYTF.

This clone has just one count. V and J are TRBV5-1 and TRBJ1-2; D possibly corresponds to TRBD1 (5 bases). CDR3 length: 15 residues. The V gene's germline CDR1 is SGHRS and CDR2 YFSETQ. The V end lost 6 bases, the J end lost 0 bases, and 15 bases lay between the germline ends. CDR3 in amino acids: CASTSSGMTNYGYTF. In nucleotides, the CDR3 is TGCGCCAGCACCAGCTCAGGGATGACTAACTATGGCTACACCTTC.

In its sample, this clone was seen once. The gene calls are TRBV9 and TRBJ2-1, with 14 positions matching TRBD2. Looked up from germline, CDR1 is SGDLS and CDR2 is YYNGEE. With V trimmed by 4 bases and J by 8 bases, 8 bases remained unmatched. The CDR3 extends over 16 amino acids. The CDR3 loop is CASSPKGLAGADEQFF. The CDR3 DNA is TGTGCCAGCAGCCCCAAGGGACTAGCGGGAGCGGATGAGCAGTTCTTC.

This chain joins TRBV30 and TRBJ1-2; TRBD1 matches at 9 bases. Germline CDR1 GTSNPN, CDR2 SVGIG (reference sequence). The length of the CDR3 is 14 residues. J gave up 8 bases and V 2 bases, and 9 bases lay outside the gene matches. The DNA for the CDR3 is TGTGCCTGGAGTCGGGGACAGGGTTCCGGCGGCTACACCTTC. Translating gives CAWSRGQGSGGYTF. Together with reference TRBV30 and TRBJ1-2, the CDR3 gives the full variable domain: SQTIHQWPATLVQPVGSPLSLECTVEGTSNPNLYWYRQAAGRGLQLLFYSVGIGQISSEVPQNLSASRPQDRQFILSSKKLLLSDSGFYLCAWSRGQGSGGYTFGSGTRLTVV.

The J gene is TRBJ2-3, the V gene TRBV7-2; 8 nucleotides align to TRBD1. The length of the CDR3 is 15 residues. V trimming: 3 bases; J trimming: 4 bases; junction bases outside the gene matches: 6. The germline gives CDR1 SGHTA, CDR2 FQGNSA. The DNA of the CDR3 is TGTGCCAGCAGCTTTGGACAGGGATGGGCAGATACGCAGTATTTT. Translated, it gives CASSFGQGWADTQYF. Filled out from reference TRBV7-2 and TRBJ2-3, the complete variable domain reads GAGVSQSPSNKVTEKGKDVELRCDPISGHTALYWYRQSLGQGLEFLIYFQGNSAPDKSGLPSDRFSAERTGGSVSTLTIQRTQQEDSAVYLCASSFGQGWADTQYFGPGTRLTVL.

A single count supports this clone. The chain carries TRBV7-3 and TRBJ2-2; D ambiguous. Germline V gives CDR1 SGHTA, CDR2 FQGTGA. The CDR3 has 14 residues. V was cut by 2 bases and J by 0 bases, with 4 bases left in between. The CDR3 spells CASSLYTNTGELFF. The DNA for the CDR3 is TGTGCCAGCAGCTTATACACGAACACCGGGGAGCTGTTTTTT.

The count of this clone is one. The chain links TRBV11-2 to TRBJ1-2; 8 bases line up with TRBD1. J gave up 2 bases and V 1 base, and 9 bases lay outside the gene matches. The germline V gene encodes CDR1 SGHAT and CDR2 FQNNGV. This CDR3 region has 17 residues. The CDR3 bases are TGTGCCAGCAGCTTAGGCCTCCGGGACAGGTCCAACTATGGCTACACCTTC. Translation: CASSLGLRDRSNYGYTF.

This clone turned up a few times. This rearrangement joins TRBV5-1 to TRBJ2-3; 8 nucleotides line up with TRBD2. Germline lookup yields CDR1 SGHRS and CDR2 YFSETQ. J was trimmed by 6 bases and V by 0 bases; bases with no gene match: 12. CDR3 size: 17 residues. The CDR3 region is CASSLEIREGARDTQYF. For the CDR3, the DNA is TGCGCCAGCAGCTTGGAGATCCGGGAGGGCGCTCGGGATACGCAGTATTTT. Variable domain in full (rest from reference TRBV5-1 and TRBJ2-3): KAGVTQTPRYLIKTRGQQVTLSCSPISGHRSVSWYQQTPGQGLQFLFEYFSETQRNKGNFPGRFSGRQFSNSRSEMNVSTLELGDSALYLCASSLEIREGARDTQYFGPGTRLTVL.